This TCR beta chain derives from a study of T-cell memory formation after mild COVID-19. Regarding the study as a whole: Cross-reactive memory apparently joined, as some responding clones appeared in pre-infection memory. Specificity for SARS-CoV-2 was not confirmed among the second-wave clones peaking on day 37. Contracting CD8+ clones were enriched in EMRA, CD4+ mainly in CM and EM.

One entry per CDR3 protein, called by TCRdb with MiXCR from the 5' RACE reads. The sample contains around 440,000 distinct CDR3 sequences, roughly 20% of which appear only once. Germline V gene lookup returns CDR1 MNHEY and CDR2 SVGAGI. CDR3 length: 15 amino acids. V was cut by 2 bases and J by 0 bases, with 5 bases left in between. Many counts were recorded for this clonotype. Its antigen is not identified. Sequencing was carried out using PBMCs or a T cell subset sorted from them (not recorded which). This TCR derives from an adult woman who had mild COVID-19 (a few samples of this study predate the infection). Cell type and time point are not known. This chain links TRBV6-5 with TRBJ2-6; D possibly corresponds to TRBD2 (5 bases). The CDR3 loop reads CASSYRGSGANVLTF. CDR3 coding DNA: TGTGCCAGCAGTTACCGGGGCTCTGGGGCCAACGTCCTGACTTTC.